These 5 T cell receptor beta chains were all obtained from the same sample, sequenced in a study of blood T cell repertoires in COVID-19 (TCRdb year 2020). The receptor library was made with the immunoSEQ multiplex PCR assay. In its TCRdb copy, this immuneACCESS table keeps in-frame sequences only and misses some clones. Where compared with another copy, unresolved V genes explain less than half of these, and the others have no known cause. The sample records 200,000 to 300,000 clones, around 86% of which are singletons. Clones ranked in the top ten supply roughly 9.8% of the sample. Sequenced input: peripheral blood. The receptors were sampled from a man aged 40-55 years who had recovered from COVID-19.

The chain uses TRBV5-1 and TRBJ1-1; tentative D call: TRBD1 (6 bases). The CDR3 contains 14 residues. V lost 3 bases and J 2 bases, leaving 11 bases between the germline ends. Germline V CDR1 and CDR2: SGHRS, YFSETQ. CDR3 DNA: TGCGCCAGCAGCTCGGACAGCAGAAACACTGAAGCTTTCTTT. It translates to CASSSDSRNTEAFF.

The chain is built from TRBV10-3 and TRBJ1-4, with 8 bases fitting TRBD1. V shed 10 bases, J shed 7 bases, and the junction held 5 bases outside the gene matches. This CDR3 contains 12 residues. Germline lookup yields CDR1 ENHRY and CDR2 SYGVKD. The CDR3 is CATTGDTEKLFF. The CDR3 DNA reads TGTGCCACGACAGGGGATACTGAAAAACTGTTTTTT.

The chain links TRBV12-3 or TRBV12-4 to TRBJ2-7; D is perhaps TRBD1 (6 bases). V dropped 2 bases and J dropped 10 bases, with 12 bases sitting between them. The CDR3 is made up of 12 amino acids. Here the CDR3 DNA reads TGTGCCAGCAGTTTAACGTCACAGGGCCAGTACTTC. It translates to CASSLTSQGQYF.

This chain joins TRBV5-1 and TRBJ2-1; 10 positions agree with TRBD2. CDR3 length equals 15 residues. With V trimmed by 6 bases and J by 4 bases, 7 bases remained unmatched. Germline V gene lookup returns CDR1 SGHRS and CDR2 YFSETQ. The DNA of the CDR3 is TGCGCCAGCAATGAAGCGGGAGGGTTATACAATGAGCAGTTCTTC. Its protein product is CASNEAGGLYNEQFF.

The chain carries TRBV7-8 and TRBJ2-5; D might be TRBD1 (6 bases). The CDR3 length is 14 residues. Between the trimmed V and J ends, which lost 5 bases and 2 bases, there was a span of 12 bases. Germline V gene lookup returns CDR1 SGHVS and CDR2 FQNEAQ. CDR3 coding DNA: TGTGCCAGCAGCGTCCGGGGACAACAAGAGACCCAGTACTTC. This sequence encodes CASSVRGQQETQYF.